This T cell receptor beta chain was recorded in a study of blood T cell repertoires in COVID-19 (dated by TCRdb to the early 2020s). As for the study more broadly: Collaborator samples came from the United States, Italy and Spain and covered acute and convalescent phases of COVID-19. A de-identified subject ID, COVID-19 status, age in years and sex were almost always included in the sample metadata. Deeply sampled blood TCRbeta repertoires from subjects exposed to, actively infected with, or recovered from COVID-19 were included in the dataset. The repertoires were made available in a free public database intended to serve as a resource for research on the immune response to SARS-CoV-2. Where available, HLA class I and class II types were obtained from metadata supplied by the sample provider rather than from assay-based typing. Samples came from the ongoing ImmuneRACE study (first 160 participants) plus 1,254 subjects from 6 global collaborators. The material from the prospective study consisted of cDNA or gDNA derived from T cells, B-cell-depleted T cells, or PBMCs.

The immunoSEQ Assay, a bias-controlled multiplex PCR, was used to amplify TCRbeta CDR3 regions from genomic DNA. For the original study's pipeline: The number of nucleated cells in each sample was estimated from the amplification of reference gene primers within the assay. To quantify the absolute abundance of each unique TCRbeta CDR3 rearrangement, sequence reads were collapsed and filtered. For each sample, productive Simpson clonality was calculated by taking the square root of Simpson's diversity index across productive rearrangements. TCRdb's version of the immuneACCESS table is confined to in-frame rearrangements and falls short of the full clone set. An unresolved V gene accounts for under half of the shortfall where checked; the remainder is of unknown origin. From that table come the V and J calls and clone size; the DNA was used to work out D and trimming. For this sample there are 65,000 to 85,000 clones; 75% to 90% appear just once. Together, the top ten hold 2.5% of the sample.

Each collaborating institution followed its own protocols to collect whole blood in K2EDTA tubes. For TCRbeta analysis, collaborators shipped samples as frozen whole blood, isolated PBMCs, or DNA extracted from either of those sample types. This clone was observed once. Its specific antigen is unknown. The sample holds no much larger clone one base away, and base qualities are not on file. CDR1 and CDR2 were assigned from the germline V gene as SGHTA and FQGNSA. The CDR3 starts with the cysteine, ends with the phenylalanine, and has 15 residues. Kept here is only the CDR3 DNA, which spans 45 bases and is read in frame from base 1. V and J lose 6 bases and 4 bases, and a span of 15 bases separates them. Results and caveats for the whole study, not just this receptor: The quantity of clinical and demographic metadata differed by source and by participant and was supplied without curation.

The receptor's source is a human donor in a cohort sampled during active COVID-19. Sequencing used peripheral blood. The chain was built from TRBV7-2 and TRBJ1-4; a tentative D call is TRBD1 (6 bases match). The DNA sequence is TGTGCCAGCAGACGAACGGGGGGCCTTAATGAAAAACTGTTTTTT. Translated, it reads CASRRTGGLNEKLFF.